This entry describes one T cell receptor beta chain. The antigen is undetermined. One end of the junction varies from germline; a read error may be responsible. At the DNA level, this CDR3 is encoded by other sequences in the same sample as well. Libraries were prepared by immunoSEQ multiplex PCR; TCRdb keeps only in-frame clonotypes and omits some of them. The table shows almost 400,000 clones, with about nine tenths occurring only once. Indicated treatment: 15 to 20 received Ad26.COV2.S at low or high dose, single or two shots; five or six received placebo; per-sample allocation not given. Material that was analyzed had been drawn on day 63 after the first vaccine or placebo injection. The vaccine antigen was prefusion-stabilized Wuhan SARS-CoV-2 spike. Germline V CDR1 and CDR2: SGHNT, YYREEE (reference sequence). The CDR3 sequence is 14 residues long. The data were obtained in a study of Ad26.COV2.S vaccination and SARS-CoV-2 variants. Study-level information: Donor was in the COV1001 Ad26.COV2.S trial arm. Findings and limits, study-wide: Estimates derived from TCR breadth and depth analyses may have underestimated total T cell responses. Once vaccination had occurred, spike-specific CD8+ and CD4+ T cell responses reportedly showed substantial breadth.

The sequence derives from a person aged 18 to 65 who received the Ad26.COV2.S COVID-19 vaccine or a placebo. The gene calls are TRBV5-4 and TRBJ1-4; D may be TRBD1 (5 bases). The sequenced sample was peripheral blood, obtained in a trial of Ad26.COV2.S vaccine versus placebo. In DNA, the CDR3 is TGTGCCAGCAGTTTGGCGGGGGGGAATGAAAAACTGTTTTTT. Its translation is CASSLAGGNEKLFF.